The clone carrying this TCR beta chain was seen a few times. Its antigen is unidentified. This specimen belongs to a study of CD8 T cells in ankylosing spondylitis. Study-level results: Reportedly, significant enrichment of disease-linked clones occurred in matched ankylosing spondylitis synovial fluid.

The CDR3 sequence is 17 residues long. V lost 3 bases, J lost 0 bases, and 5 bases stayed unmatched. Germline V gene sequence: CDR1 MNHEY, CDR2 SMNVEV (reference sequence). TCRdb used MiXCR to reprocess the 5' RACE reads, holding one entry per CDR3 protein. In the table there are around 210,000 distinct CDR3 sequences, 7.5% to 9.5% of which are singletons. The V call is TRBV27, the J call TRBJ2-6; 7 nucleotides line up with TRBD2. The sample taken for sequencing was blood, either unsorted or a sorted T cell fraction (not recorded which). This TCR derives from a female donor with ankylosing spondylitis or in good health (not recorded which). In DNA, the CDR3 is TGTGCCAGCAGTTTTGGACTAGTGGACTCTGGGGCCAACGTCCTGACTTTC. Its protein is CASSFGLVDSGANVLTF.